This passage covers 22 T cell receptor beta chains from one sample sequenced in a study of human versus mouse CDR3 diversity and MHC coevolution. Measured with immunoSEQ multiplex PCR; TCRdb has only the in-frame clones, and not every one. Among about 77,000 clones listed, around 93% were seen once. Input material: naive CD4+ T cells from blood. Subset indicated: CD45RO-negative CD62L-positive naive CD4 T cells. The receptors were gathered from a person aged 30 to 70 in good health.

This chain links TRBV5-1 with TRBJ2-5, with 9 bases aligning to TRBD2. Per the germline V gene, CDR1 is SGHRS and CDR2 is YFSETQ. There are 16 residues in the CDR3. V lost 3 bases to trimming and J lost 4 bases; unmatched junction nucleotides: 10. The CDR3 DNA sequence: TGCGCCAGCAGCTCGCGGGGGGGCGAAATAGGAGAGACCCAGTACTTC. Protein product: CASSSRGGEIGETQYF.

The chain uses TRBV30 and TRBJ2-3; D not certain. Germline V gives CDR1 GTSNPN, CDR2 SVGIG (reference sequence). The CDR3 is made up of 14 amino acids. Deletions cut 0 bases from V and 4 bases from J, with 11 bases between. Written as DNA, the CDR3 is TGTGCCTGGAGTGTAATCTCTAGTTCAGATACGCAGTATTTT. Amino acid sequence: CAWSVISSSDTQYF. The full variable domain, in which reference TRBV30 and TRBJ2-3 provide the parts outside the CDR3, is SQTIHQWPATLVQPVGSPLSLECTVEGTSNPNLYWYRQAAGRGLQLLFYSVGIGQISSEVPQNLSASRPQDRQFILSSKKLLLSDSGFYLCAWSVISSSDTQYFGPGTRLTVL.

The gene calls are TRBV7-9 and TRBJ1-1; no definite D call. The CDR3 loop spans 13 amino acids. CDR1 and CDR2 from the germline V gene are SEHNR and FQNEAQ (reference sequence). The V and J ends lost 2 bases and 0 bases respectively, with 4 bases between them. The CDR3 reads CASSLFMNTEAFF. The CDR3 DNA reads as TGTGCCAGCAGCTTATTCATGAACACTGAAGCTTTCTTT.

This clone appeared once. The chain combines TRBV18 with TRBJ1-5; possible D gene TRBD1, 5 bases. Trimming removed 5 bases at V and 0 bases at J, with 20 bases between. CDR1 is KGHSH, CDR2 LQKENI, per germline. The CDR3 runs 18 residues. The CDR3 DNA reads TGTGCCAGCTCAAAATCGTCCGGGGGGGGGAATAGCAATCAGCCCCAGCATTTT. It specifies CASSKSSGGGNSNQPQHF.

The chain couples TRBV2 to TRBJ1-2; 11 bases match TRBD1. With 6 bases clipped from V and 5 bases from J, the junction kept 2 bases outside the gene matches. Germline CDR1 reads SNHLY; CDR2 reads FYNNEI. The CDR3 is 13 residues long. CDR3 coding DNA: TGTGCCAGCAGGGGACAGGGGGGATATGGCTACACCTTC. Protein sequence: CASRGQGGYGYTF.

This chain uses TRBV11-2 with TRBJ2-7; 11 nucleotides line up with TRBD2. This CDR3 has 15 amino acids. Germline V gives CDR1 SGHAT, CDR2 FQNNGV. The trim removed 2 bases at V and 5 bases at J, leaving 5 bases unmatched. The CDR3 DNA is TGTGCCAGCAGCTTACAACTAGCGGGAGAGCACGAGCAGTACTTC. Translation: CASSLQLAGEHEQYF. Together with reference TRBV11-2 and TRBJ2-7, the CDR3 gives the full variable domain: EAGVAQSPRYKIIEKRQSVAFWCNPISGHATLYWYQQILGQGPKLLIQFQNNGVVDDSQLPKDRFSAERLKGVDSTLKIQPAKLEDSAVYLCASSLQLAGEHEQYFGPGTRLTVT.

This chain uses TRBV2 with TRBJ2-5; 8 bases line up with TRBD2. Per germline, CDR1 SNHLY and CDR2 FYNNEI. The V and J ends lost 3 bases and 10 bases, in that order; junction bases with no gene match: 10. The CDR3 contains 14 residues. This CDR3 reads CASSEGRGLVDQYF. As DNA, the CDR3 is TGTGCCAGCAGTGAGGGAAGGGGACTAGTAGACCAGTACTTC.

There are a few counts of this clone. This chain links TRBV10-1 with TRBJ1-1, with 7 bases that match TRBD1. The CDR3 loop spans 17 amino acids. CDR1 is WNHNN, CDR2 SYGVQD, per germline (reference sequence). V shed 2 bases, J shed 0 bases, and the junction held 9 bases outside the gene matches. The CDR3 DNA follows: TGCGCCAGCAGTGAGAAAGAGTGGACAGGATTGAACACTGAAGCTTTCTTT. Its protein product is CASSEKEWTGLNTEAFF.

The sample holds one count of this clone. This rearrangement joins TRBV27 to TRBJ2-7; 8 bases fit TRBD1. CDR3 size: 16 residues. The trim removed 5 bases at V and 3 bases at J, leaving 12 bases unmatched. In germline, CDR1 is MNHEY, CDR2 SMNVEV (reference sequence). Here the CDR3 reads CASSTFSGQENYEQYF. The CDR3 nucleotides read TGTGCCAGCAGTACATTCTCGGGACAGGAGAACTACGAGCAGTACTTC.

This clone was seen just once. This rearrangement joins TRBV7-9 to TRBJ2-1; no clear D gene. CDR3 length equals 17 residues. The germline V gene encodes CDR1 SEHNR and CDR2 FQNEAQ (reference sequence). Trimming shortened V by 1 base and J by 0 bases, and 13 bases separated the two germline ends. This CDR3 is CASSLVLVPSSYNEQFF. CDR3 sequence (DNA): TGTGCCAGCAGCTTAGTCTTGGTCCCTAGCTCCTACAATGAGCAGTTCTTC.

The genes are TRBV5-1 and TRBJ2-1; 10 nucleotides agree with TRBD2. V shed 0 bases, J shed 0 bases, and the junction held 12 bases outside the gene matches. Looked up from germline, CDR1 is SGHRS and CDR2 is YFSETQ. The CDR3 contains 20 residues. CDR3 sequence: CASSLGGRAGGRSSYNEQFF. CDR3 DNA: TGCGCCAGCAGCTTGGGGGGAAGAGCGGGAGGGCGGAGCTCCTACAATGAGCAGTTCTTC.

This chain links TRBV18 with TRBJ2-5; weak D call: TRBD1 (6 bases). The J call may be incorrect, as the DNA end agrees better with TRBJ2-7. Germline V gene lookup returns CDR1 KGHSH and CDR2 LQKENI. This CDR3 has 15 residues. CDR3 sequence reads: CASSPDRNKPYEQYF. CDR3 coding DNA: TGTGCCAGCTCACCAGACAGGAATAAGCCCTACGAGCAGTACTTC.

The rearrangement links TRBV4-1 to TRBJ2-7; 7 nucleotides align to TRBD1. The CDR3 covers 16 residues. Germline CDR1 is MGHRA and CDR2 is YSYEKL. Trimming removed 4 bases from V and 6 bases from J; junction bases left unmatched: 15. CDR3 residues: CASSPSRGITPREQYF. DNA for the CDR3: TGCGCCAGCAGCCCCTCCAGGGGGATTACCCCCCGCGAGCAGTACTTC.

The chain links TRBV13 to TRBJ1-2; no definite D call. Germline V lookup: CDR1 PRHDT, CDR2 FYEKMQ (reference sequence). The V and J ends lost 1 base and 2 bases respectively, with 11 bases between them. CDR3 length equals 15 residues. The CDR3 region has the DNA TGTGCCAGCAGCTTAGCGTTAAACAGCAACTATGGCTACACCTTC. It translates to CASSLALNSNYGYTF.

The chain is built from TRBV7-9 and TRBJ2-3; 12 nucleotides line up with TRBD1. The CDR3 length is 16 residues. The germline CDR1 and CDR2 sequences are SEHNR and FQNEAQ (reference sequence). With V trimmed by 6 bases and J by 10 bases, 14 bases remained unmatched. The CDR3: CASRHSPGQGALAQYF. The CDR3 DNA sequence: TGTGCCAGCAGACACAGCCCGGGACAGGGGGCCTTGGCGCAGTATTTT. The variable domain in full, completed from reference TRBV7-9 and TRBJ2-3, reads DTGVSQNPRHKITKRGQNVTFRCDPISEHNRLYWYRQTLGQGPEFLTYFQNEAQLEKSRLLSDRFSAERPKGSFSTLEIQRTEQGDSAMYLCASRHSPGQGALAQYFGPGTRLTVL.

The CDR3 DNA reads TGTGCCAGCAGTGAATCTCAGACGCTCAGGCGGGCTGGTGAAAAACTGTTTTTT. Translating it yields CASSESQTLRRAGEKLFF. The rearrangement links TRBV6-1 to TRBJ1-4; D is unclear. Germline CDR1 and CDR2: MNHNS and SASEGT. V was shortened by 2 bases and J by 7 bases, with 23 bases between the two germline ends. This CDR3 region has 18 residues.

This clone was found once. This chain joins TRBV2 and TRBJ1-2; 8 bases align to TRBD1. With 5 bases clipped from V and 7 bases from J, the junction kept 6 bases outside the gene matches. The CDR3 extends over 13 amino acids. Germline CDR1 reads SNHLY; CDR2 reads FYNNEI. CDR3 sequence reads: CASSTGTGSGYTF. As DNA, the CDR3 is TGTGCCAGCAGTACCGGGACAGGCTCTGGCTACACCTTC.

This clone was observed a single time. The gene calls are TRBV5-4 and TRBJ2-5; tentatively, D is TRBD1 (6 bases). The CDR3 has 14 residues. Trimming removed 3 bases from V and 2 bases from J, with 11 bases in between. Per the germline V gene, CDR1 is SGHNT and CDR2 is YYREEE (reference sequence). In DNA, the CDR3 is TGTGCCAGCAGCTGGGGGACAAATCAAGAGACCCAGTACTTC. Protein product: CASSWGTNQETQYF.

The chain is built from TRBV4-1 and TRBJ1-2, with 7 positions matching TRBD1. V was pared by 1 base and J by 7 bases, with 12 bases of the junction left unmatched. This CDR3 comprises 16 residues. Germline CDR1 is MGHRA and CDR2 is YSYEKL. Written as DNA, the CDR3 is TGCGCCAGCAGCCAAGGCTACGGGACAGTACACTGTGGCTACACCTTC. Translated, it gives CASSQGYGTVHCGYTF.

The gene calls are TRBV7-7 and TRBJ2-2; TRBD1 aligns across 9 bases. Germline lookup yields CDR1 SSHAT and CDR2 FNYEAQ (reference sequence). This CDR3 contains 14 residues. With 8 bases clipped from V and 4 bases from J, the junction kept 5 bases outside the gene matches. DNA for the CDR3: TGTGCCAGCCGGAAACAGGGGGCCACCGGGGAGCTGTTTTTT. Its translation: CASRKQGATGELFF.

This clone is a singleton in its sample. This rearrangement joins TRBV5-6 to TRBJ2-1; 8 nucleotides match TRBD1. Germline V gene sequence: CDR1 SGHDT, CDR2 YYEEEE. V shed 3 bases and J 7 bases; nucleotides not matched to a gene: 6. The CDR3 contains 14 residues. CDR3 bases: TGTGCCAGCAGCTGGGTTCAGGGGGCGAATGAGCAGTTCTTC. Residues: CASSWVQGANEQFF. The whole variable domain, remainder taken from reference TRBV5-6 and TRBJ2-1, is DAGVTQSPTHLIKTRGQQVTLRCSPKSGHDTVSWYQQALGQGPQFIFQYYEEEERQRGNFPDRFSGHQFPNYSSELNVNALLLGDSALYLCASSWVQGANEQFFGPGTRLTVL.

In DNA form, the CDR3 reads TGTGCCAGCAGTGTGAGTAGCGGGGGGCACCAAGAGACCCAGTACTTC. Translation: CASSVSSGGHQETQYF. This sequence joins TRBV28 and TRBJ2-5; 10 bases are shared with TRBD2. Germline V gene sequence: CDR1 MDHEN, CDR2 SYDVKM. This CDR3 spans 16 amino acids. The junction had 6 bases not matched to a gene; V was cut back by 5 bases and J by 0 bases. The whole variable domain, remainder taken from reference TRBV28 and TRBJ2-5, is DVKVTQSSRYLVKRTGEKVFLECVQDMDHENMFWYRQDPGLGLRLIYFSYDVKMKEKGDIPEGYSVSREKKERFSLILESASTNQTSMYLCASSVSSGGHQETQYFGPGTRLLVL.